These T cell receptor beta chains were read from a single sample in a study of T cell repertoires in cytomegalovirus infection. TCRdb re-derived calls from the reads in MiXCR, one entry per CDR3 protein. The repertoire holds around 94,000 distinct CDR3 sequences, with more than 15% as singletons. What was sequenced was PBMCs. The receptor source for this set is a human donor in good health (CMV status not recorded). Some clones in this sample may be carry-over from other donors' samples. Each CDR3 is given with its conserved first and last residue. The D gene is left open where the match is weak. Expanded clones get a size class; other rows say once, few or many, or leave the size out.

clone_size | j_call | d_call | v_call | cdr3_nt | cdr3_aa
few | TRBJ2-7 | . | TRBV7-2 | TGTGCCAGCAGTTCCACCTCCTACGAGCAGTACTTC | CASSSTSYEQYF
. | TRBJ2-5 | . | TRBV29-1 | TGCAGCGTTGAAGGGATGGTAGCGCAAGAGACCCAGTACTTC | CSVEGMVAQETQYF
many | TRBJ1-5 | . | TRBV7-8 | TGTGCCAGCAGCGCCCAAGGGGGGAGGACGAGGCAGCCCCAGCATTTT | CASSAQGGRTRQPQHF
. | TRBJ1-1 | . | TRBV7-2 | TGTGCCAGCAGTGGACAGAGGCTGAGCACTGAAGCTTTCTTT | CASSGQRLSTEAFF
. | TRBJ1-1 | . | TRBV5-4 | TGTGCCAGCAGCCTGGGGAGTGGGGCGGACGGCACTGAAGCTTTCTTT | CASSLGSGADGTEAFF
. | TRBJ1-3 | . | TRBV4-2 | TGTGCCAGCAGCCAAGGGAACGAAATAGGAGGAAACACCATATATTTT | CASSQGNEIGGNTIYF
. | TRBJ2-1 | TRBD1 | TRBV5-4 | TGTGCCAGCAGCTCGCCCCGACAGGGCCACAATGAGCAGTTCTTC | CASSSPRQGHNEQFF
. | TRBJ2-1 | . | TRBV6-2/TRBV6-3 | TGTGCCAGCAGTCGAACAGGTACTCACAATGAGCAGTTCTTC | CASSRTGTHNEQFF
once | TRBJ1-1 | . | TRBV7-2 | TGTGTCAGCGGCCGGGGGGGGGGGGATGAAGCTTTCTTT | CVSGRGGGDEAFF
many | TRBJ2-7 | . | TRBV7-2 | TGTGCCAGCAGCCCTGCAGGGTATTCGGCCTCGGGCTTC | CASSPAGYSASGF
. | TRBJ2-3 | . | TRBV15 | TGTGCCACCGGACGCACGAACACAGATACGCAGTATTTT | CATGRTNTDTQYF
. | TRBJ2-7 | . | TRBV18 | TGTGTCAGCTCACCTGAGGTTCCCGACAGCCACGAGCAGTACTTC | CVSSPEVPDSHEQYF
many | TRBJ2-1 | . | TRBV7-2 | TGTGCCAGCAGCTTACAAGGTTACAATGAGCAGTTCTTC | CASSLQGYNEQFF
many | TRBJ1-1 | . | TRBV6-4 | TGTGCCAGCAGTGTGACGGTTGGCCAGGTGGTGGCTTTCTTT | CASSVTVGQVVAFF
. | TRBJ1-1 | TRBD1 | TRBV20-1 | TGCAGTGCTATCCCCCCCCGGGACAGTTCCACTGAAGCTTTCTTT | CSAIPPRDSSTEAFF
few | TRBJ1-2 | . | TRBV7-2 | TGTGCCAGCAGCCGCGGAATAGGCTACACCTTC | CASSRGIGYTF
. | TRBJ2-7 | . | TRBV5-1 | TGCGCCAGCAGCTTGGCACAGGGCCCTGGGGAGCAGTACTTC | CASSLAQGPGEQYF
few | TRBJ2-2 | TRBD1 | TRBV2 | TGTGCCAGCAGTACGGGACAGCTATACACCGGGGAGCTGTTTTTT | CASSTGQLYTGELFF
. | TRBJ1-6 | . | TRBV6-2/TRBV6-3 | TGTGCCAGCAGTTACGTCGGTGCGGGGGGATGGAATTCACCCCTCCACTTT | CASSYVGAGGWNSPLHF
few | TRBJ1-1 | . | TRBV4-2 | TGTGCCAGCAGCCACCCACCATTCGACAGGAACACTGAAGCTTTCTTT | CASSHPPFDRNTEAFF
. | TRBJ1-5 | . | TRBV20-1 | TGCAGTGCTAGACTACAGGGTCATCAGCCCCAGCATTTT | CSARLQGHQPQHF
once | TRBJ2-6 | TRBD2 | TRBV4-2 | TGTGCCAGCAGCCAAGTTGGGACTAGCGGGGGCACCTCTGGGGCCAACGTCCTGACTTTC | CASSQVGTSGGTSGANVLTF
many | TRBJ1-5 | . | TRBV28 | TGTGCCAGCAGTTTGGGAGGGGTCACCAATCAGCCCCAGCATTTT | CASSLGGVTNQPQHF
. | TRBJ1-4 | . | TRBV20-1 | TGCAGTGCTAGAGTGGACCGCTCAGGGGAAAAACTGTTTTTT | CSARVDRSGEKLFF
many | TRBJ1-6 | . | TRBV7-2 | TGTGCCAGCAGCTTAGCAGGTGATTCACCCCTCCACTTT | CASSLAGDSPLHF
many | TRBJ2-7 | . | TRBV27 | TGTGCCAGCAGTTTATCGAAGGAAGGGTACGAGCAGTACTTC | CASSLSKEGYEQYF
. | TRBJ2-7 | . | TRBV6-5 | TGTGCCAGCAGTTACCTCCCGATGACCTACGAGCAGTACTTC | CASSYLPMTYEQYF
. | TRBJ2-3 | TRBD1 | TRBV11-2 | TGTGCCAGCAGCTCGACAGGGGGACGTTACACAGATACGCAGTATTTT | CASSSTGGRYTDTQYF
few | TRBJ1-4 | . | TRBV5-6 | TGTGCCAGCAGCTTGGGACGGAGAGCAACTAATGAAAAACTGTTTTTT | CASSLGRRATNEKLFF
. | TRBJ1-1 | TRBD1 | TRBV28 | TGTGCCAGCAGTTTATACGGGACAGGGGGCACAGCTTTCTTT | CASSLYGTGGTAFF
. | TRBJ1-1 | . | TRBV20-1 | TGCAGTGCGGGACCTATGAACACTGAAGCTTTCTTT | CSAGPMNTEAFF
many | TRBJ1-6 | . | TRBV5-1 | TGCGCCAGCAGCTTGTCTAGTCCAGGGAGTAATTCACCCCTCCACTTT | CASSLSSPGSNSPLHF
. | TRBJ2-3 | TRBD2 | TRBV20-1 | TGCAGTGCTAGAGATTTGACAGCGAGGGTGAGGCGGGGGGCGAGCACAGATACGCAGTATTTT | CSARDLTARVRRGASTDTQYF
. | TRBJ1-3 | TRBD1 | TRBV20-1 | TGCAGTGCTAGAGATCCGCAGGGGGCTTCTGGAAACACCATATATTTT | CSARDPQGASGNTIYF
few | TRBJ2-1 | . | TRBV7-2 | TGTGCCAGCAGCTCAACGCCCGAGTCCTACAATGAGCAGTTCTTC | CASSSTPESYNEQFF
. | TRBJ1-5 | . | TRBV28 | TGTGCCAGCACCTCATCCCGTGCTACGCAGCATTTT | CASTSSRATQHF
many | TRBJ1-1 | . | TRBV9 | TGTGCCAGCAGCGGACAGTCGAACACTGAAGCTTTCTTT | CASSGQSNTEAFF
. | TRBJ2-3 | . | TRBV12-3/TRBV12-4 | TGTGCCAGCAAGATGGGGGGCGGCACAGATACGCAGTATTTT | CASKMGGGTDTQYF
many | TRBJ1-1 | . | TRBV14 | TGTGCCAGCAGCCAAGATCGACTGGAAGCTTTCTTT | CASSQDRLEAFF
. | TRBJ2-7 | . | TRBV9 | TGTGCCAGCAGCGTAGAGTGGCACGGTTCCTACGAGCAGTACTTC | CASSVEWHGSYEQYF